The clone carrying this T cell receptor (beta chain) occurred a few times. What it recognizes is unknown. The sample belongs to a study of cytomegalovirus exposure and HLA in healthy donors. The overall study: Earlier, 95 million to 130 million unique TCR beta sequences were recovered from around 180 million T cells by an analysis. General study results and limits: Donors belonging to an Asian-associated ancestry cluster reportedly showed fewer N-insertions in productive TCRs than the approximately 670-donor mean, according to what a later analysis found.

A multiplex PCR was run with 60 Vbeta primers and 13 Jbeta primers. Clones were sequenced by immunoSEQ multiplex PCR, and TCRdb holds only the in-frame ones, with some missing. The data contain some 120,000 clones, about 8.6% of them seen just once; the ten biggest clones take up less than 6.5%. The sample taken for sequencing was PBMCs. This receptor was identified in a woman between 35 and 50 years old in good health and CMV-seropositive.

The CDR3 loop reads CASSPRSYQTQYF. CDR3 DNA: TGTGCCAGCAGCCCCAGGTCTTACCAGACCCAGTACTTC. The chain carries TRBV7-7 and TRBJ2-5; D gene unclear. The ends were cut back, 5 bases at V and 6 bases at J, with 13 bases in the middle. This CDR3 is 13 amino acids long. Germline CDR1 reads SSHAT; CDR2 reads FNYEAQ (reference sequence). Drawing the rest from reference TRBV7-7 and TRBJ2-5, the complete variable domain is GAGVSQSPRYKVTKRGQDVTLRCDPISSHATLYWYQQALGQGPEFLTYFNYEAQPDKSGLPSDRFSAERPEGSISTLTIQRTEQRDSAMYRCASSPRSYQTQYFGPGTRLLVL.